This T cell receptor (beta chain) was profiled in a study of identifying expanded T cells in peripheral blood. Whole-study findings and limits: Two-week clone count variance significantly increased as total template count grew. Approximately 1.1 clones differed between technical replicates, versus 16.4 and 19 over time.

Collection occurred without any documented infections or immune events in donors. As concerns this clone: Its antigen is currently unknown.

Per germline, CDR1 MDHEN and CDR2 SYDVKM. This CDR3 has 15 amino acids. The germline V and J ends were trimmed by 7 bases and 0 bases, with 14 bases remaining between them. Profiling relied on immunoSEQ multiplex PCR, and the TCRdb table lists in-frame clones only, not all of them. The sample yields about 100,000 clones, around 88% seen once. Sequenced input: blood. This sequence originates from a person aged 18 to 75 in good health. V and J are TRBV28 and TRBJ2-3; D may correspond to TRBD1 or TRBD2 (5 bases each). This CDR3 reads CASTSGTISTDTQYF. The DNA of the CDR3 is TGTGCCAGCACCTCCGGGACCATTAGCACAGATACGCAGTATTTT.